Each of the 17 T cell receptor beta chains below was sequenced from the same sample in a study of control samples from healthy donors and cancer patients. Repertoires were generated with immunoSEQ multiplex PCR, while TCRdb's copy carries only in-frame clones and drops some. The data hold roughly 150,000 clones, with more than 85% observed a single time. Sequencing used blood. The source is a woman aged 30 to 39 in good health.

This clone was detected only once. The chain employs TRBV2 and TRBJ2-7; weak D call: TRBD1 (5 bases). The CDR3 has 15 residues. CDR1 and CDR2 (germline): SNHLY, FYNNEI. V lost 3 bases and J lost 0, with 12 bases in between. CDR3 coding DNA: TGTGCCAGCAGTGACCCGGACACAAGCTCCTACGAGCAGTACTTC. This codes for CASSDPDTSSYEQYF.

CDR3 bases: TGTGCCAGCAGCGAAGTCCAGGGCTACACTGAAGCTTTCTTT. Protein product: CASSEVQGYTEAFF. The chain joins TRBV7-2 to TRBJ1-1, with D perhaps matching TRBD1 (5 bases). Trimming cost V 5 bases and J 3 bases, with 13 bases left between them. Germline V lookup: CDR1 SGHTA, CDR2 FQGNSA. CDR3 size: 14 residues.

The CDR3 coding sequence is TGTGCCACCACGGTTTCTGGGGGAGAGACCCAGTACTTC. Translation: CATTVSGGETQYF. J is TRBJ2-5 and V is TRBV30; D is tentatively TRBD1 or TRBD2 (5 bases each). The germline V gene has CDR1 GTSNPN and CDR2 SVGIG (reference sequence). Trimming left V 8 bases short and J 4 bases short, with 17 bases between. CDR3 length: 13 amino acids.

The chain joins TRBV13 to TRBJ1-2, with D possibly TRBD1 on 5 matching bases. CDR3 length equals 13 residues. Germline CDR1 PRHDT, CDR2 FYEKMQ (reference sequence). V was shortened by 1 base and J by 7 bases, with 10 bases between the two germline ends. CDR3 sequence reads: CASSLDRFSGYTF. CDR3 DNA: TGTGCCAGCAGCTTAGACAGGTTCTCTGGCTACACCTTC.

This chain uses TRBV9 with TRBJ2-5, with 13 positions matching TRBD2. This CDR3 is built from 16 residues. In germline, CDR1 is SGDLS, CDR2 YYNGEE. Trimming cost V 0 bases and J 5 bases; bases outside gene matches: 4. CDR3 nucleotide sequence: TGTGCCAGCAGCGTAGGACTAGCGGGAGGTGGGGAGACCCAGTACTTC. Its protein is CASSVGLAGGGETQYF.

This clone was seen just once. The V gene is TRBV3-1 (or the pseudogene TRBV3-2), the J gene TRBJ2-5; D gene unclear. Germline V lookup: CDR1 LGHDT, CDR2 YNNKEL (reference sequence). The CDR3 length is 15 residues. The ends were cut back, 0 bases at V and 1 base at J, with 9 bases in the middle. CDR3 in amino acids: CASSQEGRPQETQYF. The CDR3 DNA sequence: TGTGCCAGCAGCCAAGAGGGCCGCCCCCAAGAGACCCAGTACTTC.

This chain joins TRBV6-5 and TRBJ2-1; perhaps TRBD2 as D (5 bases). Trimming took 4 bases from V and 7 from J, leaving 14 bases between them. Per germline, CDR1 MNHEY and CDR2 SVGAGI. CDR3 length equals 14 residues. CDR3 residues: CASSLGLFSNEQFF. In nucleotides, the CDR3 is TGTGCCAGCAGTTTAGGACTCTTTTCGAATGAGCAGTTCTTC.

The V and J genes are TRBV24-1 and TRBJ1-5; D might be TRBD1 (6 bases). CDR3 length: 13 residues. Trimming left V 7 bases short and J 3 bases short, with 9 bases between. The V gene's germline CDR1 is KGHDR and CDR2 SFDVKD. The CDR3 here is CATRQGLNQPQHF. The CDR3 DNA reads TGTGCCACCAGACAGGGTCTCAATCAGCCCCAGCATTTT.

The chain recombines TRBV29-1 with TRBJ1-2, with D unclear. Germline V gene data show CDR1 as SQVTM and CDR2 as ANQGSEA. CDR3 length: 14 residues. Between the trimmed V and J ends, which lost 3 bases and 4 bases, there was a span of 15 bases. CDR3 coding DNA: TGCAGCGTTGAGAGGGTGACCGGTGGCTATGGCTACACCTTC. It specifies CSVERVTGGYGYTF.

This clone was detected only a few times. The gene calls are TRBV7-6 and TRBJ1-5; the D is unclear. The CDR3 loop spans 14 amino acids. V lost 5 bases to trimming and J lost 0 bases, with 8 bases between them. Germline V gene data show CDR1 as SGHVS and CDR2 as FNYEAQ. The CDR3, as DNA: TGTGCCAGCAGCCCCCAGGATAGCAATCAGCCCCAGCATTTT. Residues: CASSPQDSNQPQHF.

The chain carries TRBV7-6 and TRBJ1-3; D unresolved. The CDR3 is made up of 14 amino acids. Germline CDR1 is SGHVS and CDR2 is FNYEAQ. V was clipped by 6 bases and J by 2 bases, with 11 bases between them. Written as DNA, the CDR3 is TGTGCCAGCAGTTCGGGCATCACTGGAAACACCATATATTTT. Encoded protein: CASSSGITGNTIYF.

The chain links TRBV4-1 to TRBJ2-7, with 8 bases aligning to TRBD1. Germline V lookup: CDR1 MGHRA, CDR2 YSYEKL. V shed 0 bases, J shed 6 bases, and the junction held 4 bases outside the gene matches. CDR3 length: 14 residues. This CDR3 is CASSQDQGAIEQYF. For the CDR3, the DNA is TGCGCCAGCAGCCAAGATCAGGGGGCAATCGAGCAGTACTTC.

This sequence joins TRBV29-1 and TRBJ2-1, with 8 bases aligning to TRBD2. The V segment lost 4 bases and the J segment 0 bases; nucleotides outside the gene matches: 2. This CDR3 region has 14 residues. CDR1 and CDR2 (germline): SQVTM, ANQGSEA. CDR3 coding DNA: TGCAGCGTTGTAGCGGGACCCTCCTACAATGAGCAGTTCTTC. It yields the protein CSVVAGPSYNEQFF.

V is TRBV6-1 and J is TRBJ1-4; D uncertain. Germline lookup yields CDR1 MNHNS and CDR2 SASEGT. V was shortened by 1 base and J by 6 bases, with 12 bases between the two germline ends. This CDR3 has 15 amino acids. DNA for the CDR3: TGTGCCAGCAGTGAAGGGGGTGGCGGGTATGAAAAACTGTTTTTT. Its protein product is CASSEGGGGYEKLFF.

The chain is built from TRBV6-1 and TRBJ2-1, with TRBD1 matching 11 bases. This CDR3 has 18 residues. Trimming cost V 4 bases and J 2 bases; bases outside gene matches: 10. Germline-derived CDR1 and CDR2 are MNHNS and SASEGT. The CDR3 loop reads CASSGKDRGRLPYNEQFF. DNA of the CDR3: TGTGCCAGCAGTGGGAAGGACAGGGGGCGATTGCCCTACAATGAGCAGTTCTTC.

This chain joins TRBV5-1 and TRBJ2-1; D might be TRBD1 or TRBD2, each matching 5 bases. The CDR3 extends over 12 amino acids. Deletions cut 3 bases from V and 7 bases from J, with 8 bases between. Germline-derived CDR1 and CDR2 are SGHRS and YFSETQ. The CDR3, as DNA: TGCGCCAGCAGCTCGGGGCTTAATGAGCAGTTCTTC. Protein product: CASSSGLNEQFF.

This clone showed up just a few times. The chain combines TRBV6-2 or TRBV6-3 with TRBJ2-1, with TRBD2 matching 9 bases. V lost 2 bases and J lost 4; bases outside the gene matches: 3. Germline assignment: CDR1 MNHEY and CDR2 SVGEGT. The CDR3 contains 15 residues. CDR3 amino acids: CASSYGLAMYNEQFF. CDR3 nucleotide sequence: TGTGCCAGCAGTTACGGACTAGCGATGTACAATGAGCAGTTCTTC.